The 25 T cell receptor beta chains below all came from one sample that was sequenced in a study of regulatory T cells in long-lasting Graves disease. Arm-PCR of CDR3 regions and iRepertoire HTBI primers were used to build TCR beta libraries. TCRdb recomputed calls from the multiplex PCR reads with MiXCR, one row per CDR3 protein. The table lists hundreds of thousands of distinct CDR3 sequences, 16% of them singletons. Time point in this sample: newly diagnosed GD, antithyroid drugs for less than 3 months. From RNA extracted from PBMCs, the TCR library was made. These data also featured in a second study, about T cells in Graves' hyperthyroidism and ophthalmopathy.

Here the sequenced sample was peripheral blood mononuclear cells (PBMCs), taken at new diagnosis, from a patient treated with antithyroid drugs. The receptors shown here come from a man in his forties with Graves disease.

The CDR3, as DNA: TGTGCCAGCAGCCGCCAGCCGACAGGGGGTCACCAAGAGACCCAGTACTTC. Protein: CASSRQPTGGHQETQYF. The chain combines TRBV11-2 with TRBJ2-5; TRBD1 matches at 9 bases. CDR1 SGHAT and CDR2 FQNNGV come from the germline V gene. V lost 5 bases, J lost 0 bases, and 10 bases stayed unmatched. This CDR3 region has 17 residues.

The genes are TRBV7-3 and TRBJ1-1, with D hard to call. Germline assignment: CDR1 SGHTA and CDR2 FQGTGA. There are 14 residues in the CDR3. Trimming shortened V by 2 bases and J by 5 bases, and 12 bases separated the two germline ends. The CDR3 protein is CASSLSNDGTEAFF. The DNA for the CDR3 is TGTGCCAGCAGCTTATCGAACGACGGGACTGAAGCTTTCTTT.

Many counts were recorded for this clonotype. V and J are TRBV3-1 and TRBJ2-4; D might be TRBD2 (5 bases). Trimming pared 1 base from V and 8 bases from J, leaving 15 bases between. Germline V CDR1 and CDR2: LGHDT, YNNKEL (reference sequence). The CDR3 length is 15 residues. CDR3 bases: TGTGCCAGCAGCCAAGCCCCCCGGGGATGGGACATTCAGTACTTC. Protein sequence: CASSQAPRGWDIQYF. Variable domain in full (rest from reference TRBV3-1 and TRBJ2-4): DTAVSQTPKYLVTQMGNDKSIKCEQNLGHDTMYWYKQDSKKFLKIMFSYNNKELIINETVPNRFSPKSPDKAHLNLHINSLELGDSAVYFCASSQAPRGWDIQYFGAGTRLSVL.

This clonotype was detected many times. The junction differs from germline at one of its ends, possibly a read error. This chain uses TRBV5-1 with TRBJ1-1; no firm D call. Germline V lookup: CDR1 SGHRS, CDR2 YFSETQ. This CDR3 has 14 residues. In DNA form, the CDR3 reads TGTGCCAGCAGCTTCGGTGGAAGCAACACTGAAGCTTTCTTT. The encoded protein is CASSFGGSNTEAFF.

This clonotype was detected many times. V and J are TRBV28 and TRBJ1-1; a weak D match, TRBD1 (5 bases). Germline V gene data show CDR1 as MDHEN and CDR2 as SYDVKM. The CDR3 runs to 14 residues. V gave up 3 bases and J gave up 1 base, with 9 bases separating them. CDR3 coding DNA: TGTGCCAGCAGTTTCCTGCAGGGGAACACTGAAGCTTTCTTT. It yields the protein CASSFLQGNTEAFF.

The sample holds a few counts of this clonotype. The chain is built from TRBV6-5 and TRBJ2-1; TRBD1 is a possible D gene (5 bases). The V end was cut by 2 bases, the J end by 9 bases, with 8 bases between. This CDR3 is 12 amino acids long. Germline CDR1 MNHEY, CDR2 SVGAGI. The CDR3: CASSYTRGEQFF. The CDR3 DNA reads TGTGCCAGCAGTTACACAAGGGGTGAGCAGTTCTTC.

This clonotype was found a few times. The chain recombines TRBV3-1 with TRBJ2-1; D unresolved. Germline CDR1 is LGHDT and CDR2 is YNNKEL (reference sequence). V was cut by 3 bases and J by 10 bases, with 13 bases left in between. This CDR3 is 13 amino acids long. The CDR3 spells CASSHLSLTEQFF. The CDR3 DNA is TGTGCCAGCAGCCATCTCAGCCTCACAGAGCAGTTCTTC.

This clonotype was counted a few times. J is TRBJ2-1 and V is TRBV20-1; 13 bases line up with TRBD2. Germline V gene data show CDR1 as DFQATT and CDR2 as SNEGSKA (reference sequence). The CDR3 contains 16 residues. Trimming removed 6 bases from V and 0 bases from J; junction bases left unmatched: 5. For the CDR3, the DNA is TGCAGTGCGACACTAGCGGGGGGGAGCTCCTACAATGAGCAGTTCTTC. Encoded protein: CSATLAGGSSYNEQFF.

This clonotype was found many times. The genes are TRBV7-2 and TRBJ2-7; D remains ambiguous. Germline values: CDR1 SGHTA, CDR2 FQGNSA. The CDR3 length is 15 residues. Trimming cost V 6 bases and J 1 base, with 16 bases left between them. The CDR3 loop reads CASSRARSLSYEQYF. CDR3 nucleotide sequence: TGTGCCAGCAGTCGTGCTAGGTCCCTTTCCTACGAGCAGTACTTC.

J is TRBJ2-7 and V is TRBV9; the D gene is possibly TRBD2 (5 bases). Germline assignment: CDR1 SGDLS and CDR2 YYNGEE. V shed 4 bases and J shed 6 bases, with 20 bases lying between them. This CDR3 comprises 15 residues. This chain's CDR3 is CASSPLGGLSAEQYF. The CDR3 region has the DNA TGTGCCAGCAGCCCCCTTGGCGGGCTGTCGGCCGAGCAGTACTTC.

This clonotype was counted between two and nine times. One base away lies a much larger clone, so this may be a sequencing read error. This chain links TRBV6-2 or TRBV6-3 with TRBJ1-6, with D perhaps TRBD1 (5 bases). Germline V lookup: CDR1 MNHEY, CDR2 SVGEGT. V lost 2 bases and J 8 bases, leaving 7 bases between the germline ends. The CDR3 loop spans 13 amino acids. CDR3 nucleotide sequence: TGTGCCAGCAGTTACAGGGGTTATTCACCCCTCCACTTT. Protein product: CASSYRGYSPLHF.

The chain has TRBV7-2 and TRBJ2-2; 10 bases line up with TRBD2. The ends lost 5 bases at V and 4 bases at J; junction bases unmatched: 10. Germline values: CDR1 SGHTA, CDR2 FQGNSA. The CDR3 covers 17 residues. The CDR3 spells CASSPSRASGSTGELFF. DNA of the CDR3: TGTGCCAGCAGCCCTAGTAGGGCTAGCGGGAGCACCGGGGAGCTGTTTTTT.

This clonotype was recorded at least ten times. The gene calls are TRBV3-1 and TRBJ2-7, with 7 bases lining up with TRBD1. In germline, CDR1 is LGHDT, CDR2 YNNKEL (reference sequence). Trimming at V came to 0 bases and at J to 4 bases, leaving 6 bases not matched to a gene. The CDR3 extends over 15 amino acids. In nucleotides, the CDR3 is TGTGCCAGCAGCCAAGAGGTGAACAGGGGTTACGAGCAGTACTTC. Protein sequence: CASSQEVNRGYEQYF.

This clonotype has a count of ten or more. The chain links TRBV6-1 to TRBJ2-7, with D perhaps TRBD2 (6 bases). The CDR3 has 15 amino acids. Germline V gene data show CDR1 as MNHNS and CDR2 as SASEGT. The ends were cut back, 0 bases at V and 2 bases at J, with 11 bases in the middle. The CDR3 sequence is CASSEAGLVTYEQYF. CDR3 DNA sequence: TGTGCCAGCAGTGAAGCGGGACTGGTGACCTACGAGCAGTACTTC.

This clonotype was seen repeatedly, ten times or more. The chain recombines TRBV18 with TRBJ1-2, with TRBD1 identical over 9 bases. Germline CDR1 is KGHSH and CDR2 is LQKENI. V was clipped by 5 bases and J by 4 bases; unmatched bases: 11. The CDR3 spans 16 residues. CDR3 sequence: CASSSPYRGLRYGYTF. The CDR3 nucleotides read TGTGCCAGCTCATCCCCATACAGGGGGCTACGCTATGGCTACACCTTC. The complete variable domain, with remaining parts taken from reference TRBV18 and TRBJ1-2, reads NAGVMQNPRHLVRRRGQEARLRCSPMKGHSHVYWYRQLPEEGLKFMVYLQKENIIDESGMPKERFSAEFPKEGPSILRIQQVVRGDSAAYFCASSSPYRGLRYGYTFGSGTRLTVV.

This clonotype showed up many times. The gene calls are TRBV20-1 and TRBJ2-7; D possibly corresponds to TRBD1 (6 bases). The ends were cut back, 6 bases at V and 1 base at J, with 19 bases in the middle. There are 15 residues in the CDR3. CDR1 and CDR2 (germline): DFQATT, SNEGSKA (reference sequence). CDR3 sequence reads: CSAHHRAERSYEQYF. Written as DNA, the CDR3 is TGCAGTGCACACCACAGGGCCGAGCGTTCCTACGAGCAGTACTTC.

This clonotype was picked up many times. J is TRBJ2-7 and V is TRBV7-9, with D tentatively TRBD1 (5 bases). Germline V gene data show CDR1 as SEHNR and CDR2 as FQNEAQ (reference sequence). With 5 bases removed from V and 2 bases from J, the gap between germline ends came to 10 bases. CDR3 size: 13 residues. CDR3 nucleotide sequence: TGTGCCAGCAGCGCGGACATTACCTACGAGCAGTACTTC. Translation: CASSADITYEQYF. The variable domain in full, with the rest retrieved from reference TRBV7-9 and TRBJ2-7, is DTGVSQNPRHKITKRGQNVTFRCDPISEHNRLYWYRQTLGQGPEFLTYFQNEAQLEKSRLLSDRFSAERPKGSFSTLEIQRTEQGDSAMYLCASSADITYEQYFGPGTRLTVT.

On this clonotype itself: With only one base between it and a far larger clone, this is likely a read error. This rearrangement joins TRBV28 to TRBJ2-1; 7 bases line up with TRBD2. The J call may be mistaken, given a closer DNA end match to TRBJ2-5. The CDR3 loop spans 16 amino acids. CDR1 is MDHEN and CDR2 is SYDVKM in the germline V gene. The CDR3 DNA reads as TGTGCCAGCAGTTTGTTTAGCGGGCGCCCCCAAGAGACCCAGTACTTC. It encodes CASSLFSGRPQETQYF.

This clonotype was seen many times. The genes are TRBV11-2 and TRBJ2-5, with unresolved D. Trimming pared 0 bases from V and 7 bases from J, leaving 15 bases between. CDR1 and CDR2 from the germline V gene are SGHAT and FQNNGV. CDR3 length equals 15 residues. CDR3 DNA: TGTGCCAGCAGCTTAGATTGGTCCCCGACCCCGACCCAGTACTTC. Translating gives CASSLDWSPTPTQYF.

The CDR3 sequence is CAWSVLNGRPLGLDEQYF. CDR3 bases: TGTGCCTGGAGTGTACTCAATGGACGGCCCCTTGGTTTAGACGAGCAGTACTTC. This chain connects TRBV30 to TRBJ2-7; D unresolved. Per germline, CDR1 GTSNPN and CDR2 SVGIG (reference sequence). The CDR3 is 18 amino acids. Trimming took 0 bases from V and 5 from J, leaving 26 bases between them. The variable domain in full, completed from reference TRBV30 and TRBJ2-7, reads SQTIHQWPATLVQPVGSPLSLECTVEGTSNPNLYWYRQAAGRGLQLLFYSVGIGQISSEVPQNLSASRPQDRQFILSSKKLLLSDSGFYLCAWSVLNGRPLGLDEQYFGPGTRLTVT.

This clonotype was seen ten or more times. This CDR3 is CAISDYGGRTTYEQYF. The DNA for the CDR3 is TGTGCCATCAGTGATTACGGGGGGCGGACGACCTACGAGCAGTACTTC. The chain joins TRBV10-3 to TRBJ2-7; possibly TRBD2 for D (7 bases). The CDR3 has 16 residues. The V end was cut by 3 bases, the J end by 2 bases, with 17 bases between. Germline loops: CDR1 ENHRY, CDR2 SYGVKD.

The chain links TRBV5-1 to TRBJ1-6, with TRBD1 matching 7 bases. Germline CDR1 reads SGHRS; CDR2 reads YFSETQ. This CDR3 is built from 14 residues. Germline trimming cut 4 bases from V and 7 bases from J; bases unmatched to any gene: 5. As DNA, the CDR3 is TGCGCCAGCAGCCTGGGACAGCCAAATTCACCCCTCCACTTT. Translating it yields CASSLGQPNSPLHF.

There are many counts of this clonotype. The chain joins TRBV10-2 to TRBJ2-7; D not resolved. Germline V gene data show CDR1 as WSHSY and CDR2 as SAAADI. The V end was cut by 8 bases, the J end by 1 base, with 27 bases between. This CDR3 has 18 amino acids. CDR3 DNA: TGCGCCAGCGTCCCCCCCCCGTCACGAACTACCGAATCCTACGAGCAGTACTTC. Translation: CASVPPPSRTTESYEQYF.

This clonotype was observed many times. The chain employs TRBV7-8 and TRBJ2-1; D is unclear. The CDR3 sequence is 13 residues long. The ends were cut back, 5 bases at V and 7 bases at J, with 12 bases in the middle. Per germline, CDR1 SGHVS and CDR2 FQNEAQ. The CDR3: CASSGVAGNEQFF. CDR3 coding DNA: TGTGCCAGCAGCGGAGTCGCTGGGAATGAGCAGTTCTTC.

This clonotype was seen ten or more times. The genes are TRBV7-2 and TRBJ2-1, with D unresolved. CDR1 is SGHTA, CDR2 FQGNSA, per germline. With 5 bases removed from V and 4 bases from J, the gap between germline ends came to 6 bases. This CDR3 has 12 amino acids. The chain's CDR3 is CASSPAYNEQFF. The CDR3, as DNA: TGTGCCAGCAGCCCCGCTTACAATGAGCAGTTCTTC.